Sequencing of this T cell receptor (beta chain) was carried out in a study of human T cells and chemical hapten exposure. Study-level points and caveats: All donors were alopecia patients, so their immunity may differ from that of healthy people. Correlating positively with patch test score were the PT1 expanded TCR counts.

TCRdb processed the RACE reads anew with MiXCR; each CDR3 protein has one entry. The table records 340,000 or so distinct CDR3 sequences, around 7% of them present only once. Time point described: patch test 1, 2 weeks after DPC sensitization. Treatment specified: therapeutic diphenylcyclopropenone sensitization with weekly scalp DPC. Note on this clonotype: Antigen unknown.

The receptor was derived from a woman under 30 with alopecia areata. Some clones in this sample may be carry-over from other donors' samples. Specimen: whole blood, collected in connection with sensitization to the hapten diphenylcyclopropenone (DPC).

The chain's CDR3 is CASSLSRSNQPQHF. As DNA, the CDR3 is TGTGCCAGCAGTTTAAGCCGTAGCAATCAGCCCCAGCATTTT. The chain is built from TRBV12-3 or TRBV12-4 and TRBJ1-5; D is unclear. The V end lost 2 bases, the J end lost 0 bases, and 5 bases lay between the germline ends. The CDR3 has 14 amino acids.